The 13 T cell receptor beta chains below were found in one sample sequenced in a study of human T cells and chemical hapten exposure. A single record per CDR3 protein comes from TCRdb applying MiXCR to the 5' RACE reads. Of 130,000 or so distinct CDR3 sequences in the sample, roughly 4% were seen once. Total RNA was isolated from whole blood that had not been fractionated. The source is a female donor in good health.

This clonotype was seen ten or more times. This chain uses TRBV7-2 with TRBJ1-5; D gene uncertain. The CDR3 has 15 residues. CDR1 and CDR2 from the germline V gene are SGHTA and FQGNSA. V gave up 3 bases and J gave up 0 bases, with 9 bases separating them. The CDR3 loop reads CASSLGFTSNQPQHF. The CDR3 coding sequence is TGTGCCAGCAGCTTGGGATTTACTAGCAATCAGCCCCAGCATTTT.

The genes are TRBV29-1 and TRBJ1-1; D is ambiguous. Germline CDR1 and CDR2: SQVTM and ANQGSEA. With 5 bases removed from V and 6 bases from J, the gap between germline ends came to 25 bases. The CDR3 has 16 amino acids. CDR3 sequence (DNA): TGCAGCGTTATTCGAGGGCTCGGTGGGAGTTACTCTGAAGCTTTCTTT. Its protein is CSVIRGLGGSYSEAFF.

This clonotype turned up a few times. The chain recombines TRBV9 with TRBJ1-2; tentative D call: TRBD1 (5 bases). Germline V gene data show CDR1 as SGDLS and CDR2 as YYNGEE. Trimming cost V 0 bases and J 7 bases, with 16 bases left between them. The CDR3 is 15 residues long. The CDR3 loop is CASSVGDSLSCGYTF. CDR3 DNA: TGTGCCAGCAGCGTAGGAGACAGCCTGTCCTGTGGCTACACCTTC.

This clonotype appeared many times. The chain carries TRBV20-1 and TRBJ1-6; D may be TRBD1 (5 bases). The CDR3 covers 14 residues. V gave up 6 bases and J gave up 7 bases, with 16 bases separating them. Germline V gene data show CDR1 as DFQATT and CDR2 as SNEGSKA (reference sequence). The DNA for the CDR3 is TGCAGTGCCCGGACTGGGGCGGGGAATTCACCCCTCCACTTT. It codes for CSARTGAGNSPLHF.

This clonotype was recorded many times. The CDR3 DNA is TGTGCCAGCAGCCCTACCCAAAACACCGGGGAGCTGTTTTTT. As protein: CASSPTQNTGELFF. This chain joins TRBV7-2 and TRBJ2-2; D remains unclear. The CDR3 contains 14 residues. The germline V and J ends were trimmed by 5 bases and 2 bases, with 9 bases remaining between them. Germline loops: CDR1 SGHTA, CDR2 FQGNSA.

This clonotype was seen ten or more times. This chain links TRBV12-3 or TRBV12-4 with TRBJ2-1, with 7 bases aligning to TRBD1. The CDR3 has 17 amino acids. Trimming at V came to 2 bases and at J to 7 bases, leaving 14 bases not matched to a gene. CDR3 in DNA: TGTGCCAGCAGTTTAACTGTCCCCGACAGGGTGTTAAATGAGCAGTTCTTC. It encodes CASSLTVPDRVLNEQFF.

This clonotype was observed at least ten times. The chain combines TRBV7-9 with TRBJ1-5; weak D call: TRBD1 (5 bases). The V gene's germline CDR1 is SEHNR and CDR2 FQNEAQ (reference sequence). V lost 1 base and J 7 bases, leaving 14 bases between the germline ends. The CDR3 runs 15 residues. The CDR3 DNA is TGTGCCAGCAGCTTAGGAGGTGGGGGTGAGCAGCCCCAGCATTTT. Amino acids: CASSLGGGGEQPQHF.

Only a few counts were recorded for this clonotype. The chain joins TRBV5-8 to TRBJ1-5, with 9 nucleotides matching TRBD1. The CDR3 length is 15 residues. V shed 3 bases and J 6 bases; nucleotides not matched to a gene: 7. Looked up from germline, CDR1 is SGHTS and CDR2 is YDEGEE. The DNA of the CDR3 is TGTGCCAGCAGCTGGGACCAGACAGGGGGTCAGCCCCAGCATTTT. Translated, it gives CASSWDQTGGQPQHF.

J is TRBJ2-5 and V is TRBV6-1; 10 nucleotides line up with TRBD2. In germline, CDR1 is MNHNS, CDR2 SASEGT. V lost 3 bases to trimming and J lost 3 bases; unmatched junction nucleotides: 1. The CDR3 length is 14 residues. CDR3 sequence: CASSELAGEETQYF. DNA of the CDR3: TGTGCCAGCAGTGAGCTAGCGGGGGAAGAGACCCAGTACTTC.

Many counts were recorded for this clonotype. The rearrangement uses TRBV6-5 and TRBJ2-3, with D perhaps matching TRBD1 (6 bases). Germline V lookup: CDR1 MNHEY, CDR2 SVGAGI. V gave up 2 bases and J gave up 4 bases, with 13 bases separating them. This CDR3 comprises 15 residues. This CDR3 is CASSYAGAPSDTQYF. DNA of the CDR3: TGTGCCAGCAGTTACGCAGGGGCCCCGTCAGATACGCAGTATTTT.

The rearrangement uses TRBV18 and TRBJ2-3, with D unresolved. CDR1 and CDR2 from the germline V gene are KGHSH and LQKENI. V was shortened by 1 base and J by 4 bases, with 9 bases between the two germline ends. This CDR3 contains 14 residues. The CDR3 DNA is TGTGCCAGCTCACCACGTTCCGCGTCAGATACGCAGTATTTT. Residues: CASSPRSASDTQYF.

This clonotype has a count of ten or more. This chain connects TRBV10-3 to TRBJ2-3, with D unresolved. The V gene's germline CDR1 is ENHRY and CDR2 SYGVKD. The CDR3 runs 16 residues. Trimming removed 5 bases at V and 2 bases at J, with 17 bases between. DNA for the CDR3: TGTGCCATCAGTCCCTTGCCAGGTTCACCCACAGATACGCAGTATTTT. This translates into CAISPLPGSPTDTQYF.

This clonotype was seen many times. Here the CDR3 reads CSARDSQELYGYTF. CDR3 DNA: TGCAGTGCTAGAGATTCCCAGGAGCTCTATGGCTACACCTTC. The chain has TRBV20-1 and TRBJ1-2; unclear D gene. Trimming cost V 0 bases and J 4 bases, with 12 bases left between them. The CDR3 consists of 14 residues. Germline CDR1 and CDR2: DFQATT and SNEGSKA (reference sequence).